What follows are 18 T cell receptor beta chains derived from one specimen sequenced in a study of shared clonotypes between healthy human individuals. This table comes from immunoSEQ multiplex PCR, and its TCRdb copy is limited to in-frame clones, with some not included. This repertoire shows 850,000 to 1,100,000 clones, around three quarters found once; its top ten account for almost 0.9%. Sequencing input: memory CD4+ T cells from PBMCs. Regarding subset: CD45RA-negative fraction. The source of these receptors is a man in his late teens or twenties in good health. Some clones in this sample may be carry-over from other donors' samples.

Here the CDR3 DNA reads TGCAGCGTCGATAGCGTGGGAGTGGAGACCCAGTACTTC. Protein sequence: CSVDSVGVETQYF. The chain joins TRBV29-1 to TRBJ2-5; a weak D match, TRBD2 (5 bases). V was clipped by 6 bases and J by 5 bases, with 16 bases between them. The CDR3 sequence is 13 residues long. Germline CDR1 SQVTM, CDR2 ANQGSEA.

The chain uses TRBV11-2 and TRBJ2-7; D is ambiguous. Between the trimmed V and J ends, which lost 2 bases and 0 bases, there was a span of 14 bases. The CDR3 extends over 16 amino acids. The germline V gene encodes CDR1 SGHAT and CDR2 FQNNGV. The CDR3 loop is CASSLRGGYSSYEQYF. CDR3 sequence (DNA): TGTGCCAGCAGCTTAAGAGGCGGTTATAGCTCCTACGAGCAGTACTTC.

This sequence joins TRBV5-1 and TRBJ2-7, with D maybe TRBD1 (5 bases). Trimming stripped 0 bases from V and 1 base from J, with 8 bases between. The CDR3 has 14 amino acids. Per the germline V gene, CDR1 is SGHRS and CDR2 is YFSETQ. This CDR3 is CASSLAGMSYEQYF. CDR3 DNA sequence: TGCGCCAGCAGCTTGGCAGGGATGTCCTACGAGCAGTACTTC.

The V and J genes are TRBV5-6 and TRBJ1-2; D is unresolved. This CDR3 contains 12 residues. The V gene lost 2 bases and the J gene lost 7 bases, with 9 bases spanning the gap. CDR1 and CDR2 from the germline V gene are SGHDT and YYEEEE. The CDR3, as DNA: TGTGCCAGCAGCTTCAGGAGGAGTGGCTACACCTTC. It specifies CASSFRRSGYTF.

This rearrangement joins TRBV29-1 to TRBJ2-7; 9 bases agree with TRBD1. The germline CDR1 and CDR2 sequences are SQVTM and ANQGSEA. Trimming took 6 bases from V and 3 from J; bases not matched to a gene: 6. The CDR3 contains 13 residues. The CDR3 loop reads CSVPGQGDYEQYF. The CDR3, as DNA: TGCAGCGTCCCGGGACAGGGAGACTACGAGCAGTACTTC.

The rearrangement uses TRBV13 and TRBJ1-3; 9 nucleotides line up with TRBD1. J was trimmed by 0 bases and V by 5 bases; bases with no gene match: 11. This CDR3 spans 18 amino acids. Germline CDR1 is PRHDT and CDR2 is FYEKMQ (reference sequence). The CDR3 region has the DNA TGTGCCAGCAGCGGGACAGGGTCCGCCGGCATCTCTGGAAACACCATATATTTT. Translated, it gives CASSGTGSAGISGNTIYF. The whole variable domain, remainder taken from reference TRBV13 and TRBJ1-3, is AAGVIQSPRHLIKEKRETATLKCYPIPRHDTVYWYQQGPGQDPQFLISFYEKMQSDKGSIPDRFSAQQFSDYHSELNMSSLELGDSALYFCASSGTGSAGISGNTIYFGEGSWLTVV.

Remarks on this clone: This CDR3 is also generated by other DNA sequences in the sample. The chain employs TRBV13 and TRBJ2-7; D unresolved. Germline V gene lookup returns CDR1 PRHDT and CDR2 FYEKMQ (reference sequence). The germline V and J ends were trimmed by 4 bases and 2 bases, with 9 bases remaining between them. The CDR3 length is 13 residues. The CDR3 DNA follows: TGTGCCAGCAGCTCGCTTGGGGCCTACGAGCAGTACTTC. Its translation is CASSSLGAYEQYF.

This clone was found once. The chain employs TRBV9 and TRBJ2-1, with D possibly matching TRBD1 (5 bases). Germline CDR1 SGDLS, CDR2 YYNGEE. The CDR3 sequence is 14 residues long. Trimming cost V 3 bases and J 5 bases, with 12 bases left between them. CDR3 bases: TGTGCCAGCAGCGGGACAATTTTAGACAATGAGCAGTTCTTC. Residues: CASSGTILDNEQFF.

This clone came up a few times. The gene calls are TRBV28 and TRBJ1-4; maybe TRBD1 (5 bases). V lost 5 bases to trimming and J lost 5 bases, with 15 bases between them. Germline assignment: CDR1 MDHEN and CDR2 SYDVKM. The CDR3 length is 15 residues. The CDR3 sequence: CASSPPGGMNEKLFF. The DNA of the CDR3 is TGTGCCAGCAGTCCCCCCGGGGGGATGAATGAAAAACTGTTTTTT.

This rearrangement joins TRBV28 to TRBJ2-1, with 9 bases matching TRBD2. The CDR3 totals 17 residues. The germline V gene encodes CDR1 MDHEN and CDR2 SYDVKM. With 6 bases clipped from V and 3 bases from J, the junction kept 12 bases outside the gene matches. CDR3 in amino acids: CASSLPLTSGVYNEQFF. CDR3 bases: TGTGCCAGCAGCCTCCCCTTGACTAGCGGAGTCTACAATGAGCAGTTCTTC.

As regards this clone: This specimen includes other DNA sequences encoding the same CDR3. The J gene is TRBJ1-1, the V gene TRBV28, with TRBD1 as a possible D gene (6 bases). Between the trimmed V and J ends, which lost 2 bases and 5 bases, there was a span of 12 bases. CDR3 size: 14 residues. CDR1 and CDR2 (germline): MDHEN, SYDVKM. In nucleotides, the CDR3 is TGTGCCAGCAGTTTACCGGGGGCGCTAACTGAAGCTTTCTTT. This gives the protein CASSLPGALTEAFF.

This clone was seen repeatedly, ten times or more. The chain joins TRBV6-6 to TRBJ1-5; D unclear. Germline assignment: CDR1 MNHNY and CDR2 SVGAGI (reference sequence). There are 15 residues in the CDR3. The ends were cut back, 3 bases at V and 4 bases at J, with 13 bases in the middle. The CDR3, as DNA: TGTGCCAGCAGTTATCAGGAACAGCAAAATCAGCCCCAGCATTTT. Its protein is CASSYQEQQNQPQHF.

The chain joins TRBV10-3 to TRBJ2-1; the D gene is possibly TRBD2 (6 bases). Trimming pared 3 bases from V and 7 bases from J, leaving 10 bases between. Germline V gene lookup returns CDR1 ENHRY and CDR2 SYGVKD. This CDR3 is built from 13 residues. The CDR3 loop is CAISDREVNEQFF. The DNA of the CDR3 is TGTGCCATCAGTGATAGGGAGGTAAATGAGCAGTTCTTC.

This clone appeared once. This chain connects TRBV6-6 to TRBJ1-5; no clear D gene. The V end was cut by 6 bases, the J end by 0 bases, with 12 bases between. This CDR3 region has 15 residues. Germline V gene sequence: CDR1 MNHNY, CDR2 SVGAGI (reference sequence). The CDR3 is CASRPAGYSNQPQHF. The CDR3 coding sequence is TGTGCCAGCAGGCCCGCGGGATATAGCAATCAGCCCCAGCATTTT.

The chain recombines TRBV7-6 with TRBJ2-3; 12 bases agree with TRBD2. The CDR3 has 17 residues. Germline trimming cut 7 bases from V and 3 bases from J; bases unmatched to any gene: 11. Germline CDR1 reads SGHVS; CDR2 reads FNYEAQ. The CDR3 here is CASTLLAGGMSTDTQYF. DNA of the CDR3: TGTGCCAGCACCCTTCTAGCGGGAGGGATGAGTACAGATACGCAGTATTTT. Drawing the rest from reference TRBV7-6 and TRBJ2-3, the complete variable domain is GAGVSQSPRYKVTKRGQDVALRCDPISGHVSLYWYRQALGQGPEFLTYFNYEAQQDKSGLPNDRFSAERPEGSISTLTIQRTEQRDSAMYRCASTLLAGGMSTDTQYFGPGTRLTVL.

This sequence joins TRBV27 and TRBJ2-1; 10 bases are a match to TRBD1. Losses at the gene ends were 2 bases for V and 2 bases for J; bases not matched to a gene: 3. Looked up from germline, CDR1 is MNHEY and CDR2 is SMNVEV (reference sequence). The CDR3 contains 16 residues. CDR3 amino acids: CASSLQGQGAYNEQFF. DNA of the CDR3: TGTGCCAGCAGTTTACAAGGACAGGGGGCCTACAATGAGCAGTTCTTC.

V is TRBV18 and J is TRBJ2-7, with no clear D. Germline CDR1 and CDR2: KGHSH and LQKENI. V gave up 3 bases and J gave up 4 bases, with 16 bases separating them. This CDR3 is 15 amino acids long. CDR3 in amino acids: CASSPPSGPGYEQYF. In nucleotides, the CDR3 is TGTGCCAGCTCACCTCCTTCTGGTCCCGGTTACGAGCAGTACTTC.

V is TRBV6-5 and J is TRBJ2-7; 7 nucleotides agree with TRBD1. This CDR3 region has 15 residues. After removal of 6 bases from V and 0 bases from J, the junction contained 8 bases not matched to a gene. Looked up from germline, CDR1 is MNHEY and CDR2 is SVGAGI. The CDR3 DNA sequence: TGTGCCAGCAGCATGACAGGGTTGAGCTCCTACGAGCAGTACTTC. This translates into CASSMTGLSSYEQYF.